This passage covers 32 T cell receptor beta chains from one sample sequenced in a study of beta chain features in type 1 diabetes. Investigators reverse transcribed all isolated RNA, so they sequenced expressed TCRB transcripts. TCRdb keeps only in-frame clones here, not all; method: immunoSEQ multiplex PCR. The sample has 250,000 or so clones; 25% to 30% are singletons. Sequenced material: central memory CD4+ T cells from blood. All receptors derive from a young man in good health.

V gene TRBV30 combines with J gene TRBJ1-1; unclear D gene. There are 13 residues in the CDR3. The V gene lost 1 base and the J gene lost 5 bases, with 11 bases spanning the gap. Germline V gene sequence: CDR1 GTSNPN, CDR2 SVGIG (reference sequence). The CDR3 sequence is CAWSDYRRTEAFF. The DNA for the CDR3 is TGTGCCTGGAGTGATTATAGAAGGACTGAAGCTTTCTTT.

About this clone itself: A much more abundant neighbour one base away suggests this may be a read error. The V gene is TRBV14, the J gene TRBJ2-1, with D possibly being TRBD2 (6 bases). The germline V gene has CDR1 SGHDN and CDR2 FVKESK. With 11 bases removed from V and 7 bases from J, the gap between germline ends came to 27 bases. The CDR3 length is 16 residues. CDR3 residues: CARIRAMGRAGNEQFF. The CDR3 region has the DNA TGTGCCCGCATTCGAGCGATGGGCCGGGCGGGGAATGAGCAGTTCTTC.

Ten or more counts support this clone. This chain links TRBV7-9 with TRBJ2-1, with 8 bases identical to TRBD1. The CDR3 spans 14 residues. Trimming cost V 8 bases and J 8 bases; bases outside gene matches: 11. Germline CDR1 and CDR2: SEHNR and FQNEAQ (reference sequence). CDR3 sequence: CASLQGVLVDEQFF. The CDR3 region has the DNA TGTGCCAGCTTACAGGGGGTCCTGGTGGATGAGCAGTTCTTC. The variable domain in full, with the rest retrieved from reference TRBV7-9 and TRBJ2-1, is DTGVSQNPRHKITKRGQNVTFRCDPISEHNRLYWYRQTLGQGPEFLTYFQNEAQLEKSRLLSDRFSAERPKGSFSTLEIQRTEQGDSAMYLCASLQGVLVDEQFFGPGTRLTVL.

This clone was detected ten times or more. The CDR3 DNA reads as TGTGCCAGCAGTTTAATGGTCGGGCTTTCCTACGAGCAGTACTTC. It encodes CASSLMVGLSYEQYF. The chain joins TRBV27 to TRBJ2-7, with D unclear. The CDR3 covers 15 residues. Per germline, CDR1 MNHEY and CDR2 SMNVEV (reference sequence). Trimming took 2 bases from V and 1 from J, leaving 12 bases between them.

This chain joins TRBV5-4 and TRBJ2-7, with D possibly being TRBD1 (6 bases). Between the trimmed V and J ends, which lost 5 bases and 2 bases, there was a span of 11 bases. The germline V gene encodes CDR1 SGHNT and CDR2 YYREEE (reference sequence). The CDR3 totals 13 residues. CDR3 nucleotide sequence: TGTGCCAGCAGAATGGACAGAACCTACGAGCAGTACTTC. It encodes CASRMDRTYEQYF.

The genes are TRBV5-1 and TRBJ2-7; D remains ambiguous. Germline values: CDR1 SGHRS, CDR2 YFSETQ. Trimming stripped 3 bases from V and 4 bases from J, with 8 bases between. This CDR3 is 12 amino acids long. This CDR3 is CASSSDGYEQYF. DNA for the CDR3: TGCGCCAGCAGCTCAGACGGGTACGAGCAGTACTTC.

The rearrangement uses TRBV27 and TRBJ2-1; TRBD1 matches at 10 bases. This CDR3 comprises 17 residues. Germline V gene sequence: CDR1 MNHEY, CDR2 SMNVEV (reference sequence). V gave up 5 bases and J gave up 5 bases; unmatched junction bases: 12. CDR3 sequence reads: CASSGDRGALGNNEQFF. In DNA, the CDR3 is TGTGCCAGCAGTGGGGACAGGGGAGCCCTGGGAAACAATGAGCAGTTCTTC.

This clone was detected a few times. The V and J genes are TRBV7-6 and TRBJ2-7; no clear D gene. The CDR3 is 16 amino acids. Germline V CDR1 and CDR2: SGHVS, FNYEAQ. Between the trimmed V and J ends, which lost 0 bases and 4 bases, there was a span of 16 bases. The CDR3 is CASSLAIGSGGYEQYF. In nucleotides, the CDR3 is TGTGCCAGCAGCTTAGCCATAGGGTCGGGTGGATACGAGCAGTACTTC.

J is TRBJ2-7 and V is TRBV6-6, with D tentatively TRBD1 (6 bases). Germline CDR1 reads MNHNY; CDR2 reads SVGAGI (reference sequence). CDR3 size: 13 residues. The V end lost 6 bases, the J end lost 7 bases, and 16 bases lay between the germline ends. In DNA, the CDR3 is TGTGCCAGCAGCCAATCAGGGGTAAGGGAGCAGTACTTC. This gives the protein CASSQSGVREQYF.

The chain is built from TRBV10-3 and TRBJ2-5; TRBD1 aligns across 12 bases. V shed 8 bases and J 4 bases; nucleotides not matched to a gene: 2. Germline CDR1 ENHRY, CDR2 SYGVKD. The CDR3 extends over 13 amino acids. The CDR3, as DNA: TGTGCCATCCGGGACAGGGGGCGAGAGACCCAGTACTTC. Residues: CAIRDRGRETQYF.

V usage is TRBV7-2 and J usage is TRBJ2-1, with D possibly TRBD1 on 6 matching bases. The germline V gene has CDR1 SGHTA and CDR2 FQGNSA. V was cut by 5 bases and J by 7 bases, with 18 bases left in between. The CDR3 sequence is 15 residues long. The CDR3 region is CASSPDRQVRNEQFF. The CDR3 nucleotides are TGTGCCAGCAGCCCGGACAGACAAGTGAGGAATGAGCAGTTCTTC.

The table lists this clone with a few counts. The genes are TRBV28 and TRBJ2-5; D may match TRBD1 or TRBD2 (5 bases each). V was trimmed by 5 bases and J by 1 base, leaving 20 bases between them. The germline gives CDR1 MDHEN, CDR2 SYDVKM. This CDR3 has 17 residues. CDR3 nucleotide sequence: TGTGCCAGCAGTGCCTCTCTCGGGATGACAGTCCAAGAGACCCAGTACTTC. It codes for CASSASLGMTVQETQYF.

This clone has only one observation. The V gene is TRBV7-6, the J gene TRBJ2-3; D uncertain. The CDR3 runs to 18 residues. The germline V and J ends were trimmed by 4 bases and 0 bases, with 20 bases remaining between them. The germline V gene has CDR1 SGHVS and CDR2 FNYEAQ. Here the CDR3 DNA reads TGTGCCAGCAGCTCATCTAGGATGTTGGCGCTTAGCACAGATACGCAGTATTTT. Amino acids: CASSSSRMLALSTDTQYF.

This clone came up a few times. This sample also contains other DNA sequences that code for the same CDR3. The chain employs TRBV30 and TRBJ1-5; the D is unclear. Germline V lookup: CDR1 GTSNPN, CDR2 SVGIG (reference sequence). V was cut by 3 bases and J by 5 bases, with 11 bases left in between. The CDR3 totals 13 residues. The CDR3 DNA follows: TGTGCCTGGAGCCTCCGGGAGGATCAGCCCCAGCATTTT. This sequence encodes CAWSLREDQPQHF.

The chain combines TRBV27 with TRBJ2-7; 7 positions agree with TRBD1. V dropped 3 bases and J dropped 3; count of bases not matched to a gene: 5. The germline gives CDR1 MNHEY, CDR2 SMNVEV (reference sequence). This CDR3 is 14 amino acids long. The DNA of the CDR3 is TGTGCCAGCAGTTTCCGGGACAGCCGCTACGAGCAGTACTTC. Protein sequence: CASSFRDSRYEQYF.

This clone was counted only a few times. The genes are TRBV2 and TRBJ1-6; TRBD1 might be the D (6 bases). Trimming shortened V by 0 bases and J by 6 bases, and 9 bases separated the two germline ends. The CDR3 has 15 amino acids. The germline V gene encodes CDR1 SNHLY and CDR2 FYNNEI. CDR3: CASSEAGRGNSPLHF. The CDR3 DNA sequence: TGTGCCAGCAGTGAAGCTGGCAGGGGTAATTCACCCCTCCACTTT.

This clone has more than one count but fewer than ten. The chain combines TRBV7-9 with TRBJ1-3; the D gene is possibly TRBD1 (6 bases). This CDR3 spans 15 amino acids. Germline loops: CDR1 SEHNR, CDR2 FQNEAQ (reference sequence). Between the trimmed V and J ends, which lost 4 bases and 0 bases, there was a span of 10 bases. CDR3 sequence reads: CASSSWTASGNTIYF. For the CDR3, the DNA is TGTGCCAGCAGCTCCTGGACAGCCTCTGGAAACACCATATATTTT.

The CDR3: CASSQDTGLSTDTQYF. Here the CDR3 DNA reads TGCGCCAGCAGCCAAGATACGGGACTAAGCACAGATACGCAGTATTTT. This chain joins TRBV4-1 and TRBJ2-3, with 7 positions matching TRBD2. The V gene's germline CDR1 is MGHRA and CDR2 YSYEKL. This CDR3 region has 16 residues. The ends lost 0 bases at V and 0 bases at J; junction bases unmatched: 3.

This clone was found a few times. The CDR3 region has the DNA TGTGCCAGCAGCTCCCCCAGTTACGAGCAGTACTTC. This encodes CASSSPSYEQYF. The J gene is TRBJ2-7, the V gene TRBV5-4, with D unresolved. The CDR3 consists of 12 residues. V lost 3 bases, J lost 4 bases, and 8 bases lay in between. The germline gives CDR1 SGHNT, CDR2 YYREEE (reference sequence).

This clone was seen only a few times. Additional DNA sequences in this sample encode the identical CDR3. Here the CDR3 reads CASSPDQENTEAFF. As DNA, the CDR3 is TGTGCCAGCTCACCCGACCAGGAGAACACTGAAGCTTTCTTT. The V and J genes are TRBV18 and TRBJ1-1; D not resolved. Germline CDR1 is KGHSH and CDR2 is LQKENI. The CDR3 consists of 14 residues. The ends were cut back, 3 bases at V and 1 base at J, with 9 bases in the middle. Complete variable domain (other parts from reference TRBV18 and TRBJ1-1): NAGVMQNPRHLVRRRGQEARLRCSPMKGHSHVYWYRQLPEEGLKFMVYLQKENIIDESGMPKERFSAEFPKEGPSILRIQQVVRGDSAAYFCASSPDQENTEAFFGQGTRLTVV.

The gene calls are TRBV6-5 and TRBJ2-2; 8 positions match TRBD2. Trimming cost V 4 bases and J 10 bases; bases outside gene matches: 5. The CDR3 totals 13 residues. In germline, CDR1 is MNHEY, CDR2 SVGAGI. CDR3 sequence reads: CASSLSGGLELFF. The CDR3 DNA sequence: TGTGCCAGCAGTTTAAGCGGGGGTCTGGAGCTGTTTTTT.

A few counts support this clone. This chain joins TRBV7-2 and TRBJ2-6; no clear D gene. CDR1 and CDR2 from the germline V gene are SGHTA and FQGNSA. Trimming cost V 5 bases and J 0 bases, with 17 bases left between them. The CDR3 extends over 18 amino acids. The CDR3 nucleotides are TGTGCCAGCAGCCCGGAATCGACAAGGAGCTCTGGGGCCAACGTCCTGACTTTC. Its protein is CASSPESTRSSGANVLTF.

This chain joins TRBV6-5 and TRBJ1-1, with TRBD1 matching over 7 bases. The CDR3 spans 14 residues. Trimming cost V 6 bases and J 6 bases; bases outside gene matches: 10. Looked up from germline, CDR1 is MNHEY and CDR2 is SVGAGI. The CDR3 DNA sequence: TGTGCCAGCAGCGGACAGGCCCCGGTATCTGAAGCTTTCTTT. Its translation is CASSGQAPVSEAFF.

This chain links TRBV10-3 with TRBJ2-7, with unresolved D. The CDR3 loop spans 14 amino acids. Germline loops: CDR1 ENHRY, CDR2 SYGVKD. Deletions cut 3 bases from V and 2 bases from J, with 11 bases between. This CDR3 is CAISDGPPTYEQYF. The CDR3 coding sequence is TGTGCCATCAGTGACGGCCCCCCGACCTACGAGCAGTACTTC.

The V call is TRBV10-3, the J call TRBJ1-2; D is undetermined. There are 14 residues in the CDR3. Germline CDR1 is ENHRY and CDR2 is SYGVKD. V lost 0 bases and J 2 bases, leaving 7 bases between the germline ends. CDR3 sequence reads: CAISESALNYGYTF. Written as DNA, the CDR3 is TGTGCCATCAGTGAGTCGGCGTTGAACTATGGCTACACCTTC.

The CDR3 region is CAWARVTEQYF. The CDR3 region has the DNA TGTGCCTGGGCCCGCGTGACGGAGCAGTACTTC. The chain employs TRBV30 and TRBJ2-7, with D unresolved. Per the germline V gene, CDR1 is GTSNPN and CDR2 is SVGIG (reference sequence). V lost 5 bases, J lost 7 bases, and 12 bases lay in between. The CDR3 is made up of 11 amino acids.

V and J are TRBV6-1 and TRBJ1-2; no definite D call. The CDR3 extends over 11 amino acids. CDR1 and CDR2 from the germline V gene are MNHNS and SASEGT. V was pared by 6 bases and J by 5 bases, with 7 bases between. As DNA, the CDR3 is TGTGCCAGCAGGGGTCCATATGGCTACACCTTC. It yields the protein CASRGPYGYTF.

This clone has more than one count but fewer than ten. The chain combines TRBV5-4 with TRBJ2-2; D is unclear. CDR3 length: 13 amino acids. Germline CDR1 reads SGHNT; CDR2 reads YYREEE (reference sequence). V dropped 1 base and J dropped 3 bases, with 4 bases sitting between them. The CDR3 here is CASSLSDTGELFF. The DNA of the CDR3 is TGTGCCAGCAGCTTGAGCGACACCGGGGAGCTGTTTTTT.

This clone was seen a handful of times. V and J are TRBV7-9 and TRBJ2-3, with 9 nucleotides matching TRBD2. Per germline, CDR1 SEHNR and CDR2 FQNEAQ (reference sequence). V shed 5 bases and J 2 bases; nucleotides not matched to a gene: 5. The CDR3 runs 15 residues. CDR3 DNA: TGTGCCAGCAGCACGACTAGCGGATTCACAGATACGCAGTATTTT. This sequence encodes CASSTTSGFTDTQYF.

V usage is TRBV5-6 and J usage is TRBJ2-3, with D possibly matching TRBD1 (6 bases). The CDR3 contains 16 residues. Trimming left V 4 bases short and J 3 bases short, with 18 bases between. Germline CDR1 SGHDT, CDR2 YYEEEE. CDR3 amino acids: CASSIGPSRGTDTQYF. DNA for the CDR3: TGTGCCAGCAGCATCGGACCTTCAAGGGGGACAGATACGCAGTATTTT.

This clone was counted ten times or more. This chain links TRBV14 with TRBJ2-1; D ambiguous. Per the germline V gene, CDR1 is SGHDN and CDR2 is FVKESK. This CDR3 has 11 residues. Trimming removed 1 base at V and 8 bases at J, with 3 bases between. The CDR3 DNA follows: TGTGCCAGCAGCCAAGCCTATGAGCAGTTCTTC. Protein: CASSQAYEQFF.

V gene TRBV29-1 combines with J gene TRBJ1-2; the D is unclear. The CDR3 extends over 13 amino acids. Germline V gives CDR1 SQVTM, CDR2 ANQGSEA. The V gene lost 1 base and the J gene lost 4 bases, with 10 bases spanning the gap. The CDR3 region is CSVEAGIPYGYTF. The CDR3 nucleotides read TGCAGCGTTGAAGCGGGGATTCCCTATGGCTACACCTTC. Drawing the rest from reference TRBV29-1 and TRBJ1-2, the complete variable domain is SAVISQKPSRDICQRGTSLTIQCQVDSQVTMMFWYRQQPGQSLTLIATANQGSEATYESGFVIDKFPISRPNLTFSTLTVSNMSPEDSSIYLCSVEAGIPYGYTFGSGTRLTVV.